This entry describes one T cell receptor (beta chain). Its antigen is not known. The donors gave bone marrow, and they were healthy. The sample belongs to a study of cytomegalovirus exposure and HLA in healthy donors. Study outcomes and limitations: For presence/absence analyses, sequencing depth was assumed to be roughly uniform across donors. Several top significant clusters appeared, in a later analysis, to be linked to common viral pathogens. Later on, analysis showed that most CMV-associated TCR beta chains appeared to be HLA-restricted.

The PCR made use of 60 Vbeta and 13 Jbeta primers. The protocol was immunoSEQ multiplex PCR, while the TCRdb copy is restricted to in-frame clones and leaves out a portion. The table records about 190,000 clones, about 12% of them present only once. The specimen sequenced was PBMCs. The TCR originated in a man aged 45 to 65 in good health and CMV-seropositive.

Here the CDR3 DNA reads TGTGCCAGCCTCGAGCAGTTCTTC. It codes for CASLEQFF. The chain recombines TRBV2 with TRBJ2-1; D is ambiguous. Deletions cut 8 bases from V and 10 bases from J, with 3 bases between. The CDR3 has 8 residues. Per the germline V gene, CDR1 is SNHLY and CDR2 is FYNNEI.